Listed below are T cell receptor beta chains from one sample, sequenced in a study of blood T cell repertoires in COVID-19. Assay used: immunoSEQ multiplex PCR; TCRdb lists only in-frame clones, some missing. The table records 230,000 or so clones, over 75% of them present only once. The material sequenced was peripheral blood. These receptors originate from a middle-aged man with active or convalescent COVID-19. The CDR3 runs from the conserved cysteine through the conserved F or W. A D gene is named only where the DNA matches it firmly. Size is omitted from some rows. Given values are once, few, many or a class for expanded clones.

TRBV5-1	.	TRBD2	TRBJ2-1	CASSLGEGLYNEQFF	TGCGCCAGCAGCTTGGGGGAGGGCCTATACAATGAGCAGTTCTTC
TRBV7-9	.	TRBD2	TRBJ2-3	CASSFGLAGSSDTQYF	TGTGCCAGCAGCTTCGGACTAGCGGGGAGTTCAGATACGCAGTATTTT
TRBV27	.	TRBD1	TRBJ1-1	CASSFSLDREAFF	TGTGCCAGCAGTTTTAGCCTGGACAGGGAGGCTTTCTTT
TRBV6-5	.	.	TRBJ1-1	CASSIPIRGTEAFF	TGTGCCAGCAGTATCCCCATCAGGGGAACTGAAGCTTTCTTT
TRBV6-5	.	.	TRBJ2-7	CASSPRRAESQQYF	TGTGCCAGCAGTCCCCGGAGGGCAGAGAGTCAGCAGTACTTC
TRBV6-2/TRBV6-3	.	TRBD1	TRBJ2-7	CASSSDRGNYEQYF	TGTGCCAGCAGTTCAGACAGGGGCAACTACGAGCAGTACTTC
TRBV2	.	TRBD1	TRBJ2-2	CASSEGWVTGATGELFF	TGTGCCAGCAGTGAGGGTTGGGTAACAGGGGCCACCGGGGAGCTGTTTTTT
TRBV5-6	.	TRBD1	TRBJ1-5	CASSHFLQGDQPQHF	TGTGCCAGCAGCCATTTCCTACAGGGGGATCAGCCCCAGCATTTT
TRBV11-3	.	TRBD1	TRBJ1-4	CASSHITRDREAEKLFF	TGTGCCAGCAGCCACATCACCAGGGACAGGGAAGCCGAAAAACTGTTTTTT
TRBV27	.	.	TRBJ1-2	CASSPPTGGNGYTF	TGTGCCAGCAGTCCACCCACAGGTGGAAATGGCTACACCTTC
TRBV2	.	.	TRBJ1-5	CASSDEMSNQPQHF	TGTGCCAGCAGTGACGAGATGAGCAATCAGCCCCAGCATTTT
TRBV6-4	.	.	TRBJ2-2	CASQRELGGELFF	TGTGCCAGCCAACGGGAGTTGGGCGGGGAGCTGTTTTTT
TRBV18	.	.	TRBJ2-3	CASSLSGSTDTQYF	TGTGCCAGCTCGCTAAGCGGGAGCACAGATACGCAGTATTTT
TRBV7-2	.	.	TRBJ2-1	CASSLEMSSVEQFF	TGTGCCAGCAGCTTAGAGATGTCTAGCGTTGAGCAGTTCTTC
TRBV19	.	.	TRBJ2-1	CASSILYNEQFF	TGTGCCAGTAGTATTCTGTACAATGAGCAGTTCTTC
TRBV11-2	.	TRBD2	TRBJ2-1	CASSGTSGAQGEQFF	TGTGCCAGCAGCGGGACTAGCGGGGCTCAGGGTGAGCAGTTCTTC
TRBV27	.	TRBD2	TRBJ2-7	CASSPGTSGRIEQYF	TGTGCCAGCAGCCCGGGGACTAGCGGGAGAATCGAGCAGTACTTC
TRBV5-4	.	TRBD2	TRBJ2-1	CASSSSGTSGINEQFF	TGTGCCAGCAGCTCTTCCGGGACTAGCGGGATTAATGAGCAGTTCTTC
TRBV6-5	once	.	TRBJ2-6	CASIISGPGANVLTF	TGTGCCAGCATCATTAGCGGCCCTGGGGCCAACGTCCTGACTTTC
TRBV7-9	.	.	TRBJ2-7	CASSLEAGSYEQYF	TGTGCCAGCAGCTTAGAGGCAGGTTCCTACGAGCAGTACTTC
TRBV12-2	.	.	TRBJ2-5	CASRLARFRAWETQYF	TGTGCAAGTCGCTTAGCGAGGTTCAGGGCTTGGGAGACCCAGTACTTC
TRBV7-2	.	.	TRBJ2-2	CASSLVLPGTGELFF	TGTGCCAGCAGCTTAGTACTCCCGGGCACCGGGGAGCTGTTTTTT
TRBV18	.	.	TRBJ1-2	CASSPLTGQDYGYTF	TGTGCCAGCTCACCACTAACGGGACAAGACTATGGCTACACCTTC
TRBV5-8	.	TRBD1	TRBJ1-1	CASSLQGAGTEAFF	TGTGCCAGCAGCCTTCAGGGGGCAGGCACTGAAGCTTTCTTT
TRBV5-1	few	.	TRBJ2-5	CASSLAGTSEETQYF	TGCGCCAGCAGCTTGGCTGGGACTTCAGAAGAGACCCAGTACTTC
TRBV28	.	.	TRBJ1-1	CASSLSAELRGTEAFF	TGTGCCAGCAGTTTGTCGGCAGAGCTCCGGGGTACTGAAGCTTTCTTT
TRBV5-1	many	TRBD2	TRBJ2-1	CASSFSGSADEQFF	TGCGCCAGCAGCTTCAGCGGGAGTGCGGATGAGCAGTTCTTC
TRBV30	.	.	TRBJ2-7	CAWSIRAGSSYEQYF	TGTGCCTGGAGTATCCGAGCGGGTTCCTCCTACGAGCAGTACTTC
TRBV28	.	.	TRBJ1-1	CASSLMVGGTEAFF	TGTGCCAGCAGTTTAATGGTAGGCGGGACTGAAGCTTTCTTT
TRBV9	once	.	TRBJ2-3	CASSVTSSTDTQYF	TGTGCCAGCAGCGTCACTAGTAGCACAGATACGCAGTATTTT
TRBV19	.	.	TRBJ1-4	CASSIQGITNEKLFF	TGTGCCAGTAGTATCCAGGGGATAACTAATGAAAAACTGTTTTTT
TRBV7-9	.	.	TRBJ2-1	CASSPGYNEQFF	TGTGCCAGCAGCCCAGGCTACAATGAGCAGTTCTTC
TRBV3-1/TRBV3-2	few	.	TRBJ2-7	CASSQEGQGAYEQYF	TGTGCCAGCAGCCAGGAGGGGCAGGGAGCCTACGAGCAGTACTTC